Reported below is one TCR beta chain. The sample comes from a study of blood T cell repertoires in COVID-19. Germline CDR1 is SNHLY and CDR2 is FYNNEI. With 4 bases clipped from V and 6 bases from J, the junction kept 7 bases outside the gene matches. The CDR3 is made up of 14 amino acids. Sequencing was performed with immunoSEQ multiplex PCR; in TCRdb, only in-frame clones are kept and a portion is missing. The sample records around 57,000 clones, approximately 86% being singletons. J is TRBJ2-3 and V is TRBV2; 7 bases are a match to TRBD2. The source material was peripheral blood. The clonotype originates from a woman of 80 years or more with active COVID-19. CDR3 sequence: CASSAQRGGDTQYF. The CDR3 DNA reads TGTGCCAGCAGTGCTCAGCGGGGCGGGGATACGCAGTATTTT.